This T cell receptor beta chain emerged from a study of T-cell memory formation after mild COVID-19. Study in general: Largely donor-specific sequence clusters came from two donors.

The TCR alpha and TCR beta cDNA libraries, bearing sample barcodes and UMIs, were generated by 5'RACE using constant-segment primers. TCRdb redid the calling of the 5' RACE reads with MiXCR, one entry per CDR3 protein. The sample includes around 450,000 distinct CDR3 sequences, around 18% of them seen just once. This CDR3 has 12 residues. V was cut by 6 bases and J by 1 base, with 8 bases left in between. Germline CDR1 SQVTM, CDR2 ANQGSEA. The sequence derives from an adult woman who had mild COVID-19 (a few samples of this study predate the infection). Cell type and time point are not known. This chain links TRBV29-1 with TRBJ2-3; D uncertain. Material: PBMCs or a T cell subset sorted from them (not recorded which). The CDR3 DNA follows: TGCAGCGTCTGGGCAGGCACAGATACGCAGTATTTT. Translation gives CSVWAGTDTQYF.